This TCR beta chain was sequenced for a study of T-cell memory formation after mild COVID-19 (dated by TCRdb to about 2021). Context from the whole study: TCR sequence clusters from the two donors were largely donor specific. In a couple of donors, T-cell clones that expanded and contracted after mild COVID-19 were tracked by sequencing TCRalpha and TCRbeta repertoires over time. The cohort was made up of two young adult volunteers, one female and one male, who were previously healthy.

Study-wide findings and limitations: Clones contracting from day 15 to 85 had balanced CD4/CD8 phenotypes, while a second wave expanding from day 15 to 37 was biased towards CD4+. Only two mild cases were covered in the study, and larger cohorts including severe cases with pre-infection samples were considered necessary. SARS-CoV-2 specificity of the second-wave clones peaking on day 37 was not confirmed. The detection of some responding clones in pre-infection memory suggests that pre-existing cross-reactive memory T cells joined the SARS-CoV-2 response. Contracting CD4+ clones appeared mostly in the CM and EM memory subsets, whereas CD8+ clones were enriched in EMRA.

Ficoll-Paque density gradient centrifugation was the method used to isolate PBMCs. Note on this clonotype: There is no known antigen for this receptor. No base-level quality is on record; no much larger clone is a single base apart.

The instrument given in TCRdb is Illumina NovaSeq 6000. TCRalpha and TCRbeta cDNA libraries were constructed by 5'RACE with constant-segment primers, with sample barcodes and unique molecular identifiers being introduced. Trizol reagent was used to extract RNA from every sample. Library amplification was performed in two PCR steps, and a second sample barcode and Illumina TruSeq adapters were introduced in the second step. Sequencing of libraries was performed on an Illumina NovaSeq with 2 x 150 bp paired-end reads. The authors' analysis ran thus. With migec v1.2.7, reads were demultiplexed and then collapsed into UMI-guided consensus sequences. Using mixcr v2.1.11, UMI consensuses were aligned to TRA and TRB V and J templates and then assembled into clonotypes. A clonotype was counted as expanded or contracted only when both edgeR and NoisET called the clonotype significant, with the noise models trained on biological replicates. For edgeR calls, a false discovery rate-adjusted p below 0.01 and a log2 fold-change threshold of 1 were applied. As an exploratory analysis of dynamics, max-normalized trajectories of the 1000 most abundant clonotypes were examined with PCA combined with hierarchical clustering. The CD4 or CD8 phenotype of responding clones was assigned using the separately sequenced CD4+ and CD8+ repertoires. TCRdb applied fastp at Q25 and MiXCR to the public reads, then kept only in-frame beta chains. Every CDR3 protein is listed once, alongside the most common genes and DNA of its rows. In this record, the V and J calls reflect TCRdb's handling and not the investigators' own analysis. For this sample there are about 280,000 distinct CDR3 sequences; roughly 8.2% appear just once. The ten largest clones represent approximately 23% of the sample.

V drops 1 base and J drops 4 bases, leaving 5 bases in between. CDR1 and CDR2 (LGHNA, YNFKEQ) derive from the germline V gene. The CDR3 has 12 amino acids, counting the end cysteine and phenylalanine. Only CDR3 DNA remains: 36 bases, in frame from the first base. The receptor chain draws on TRBV4-2 and TRBJ2-7; no D gene is confidently identified. The specimen was PBMCs or a T cell subset sorted from them (not recorded which). This TCR came from a young man who had mild COVID-19 (a few samples of this study predate the infection). The sample titles of this study are shuffled in the database, so cell type and time point are left out; the donor was told from shared clones. The CDR3 protein sequence reads: CASSQVGYEQYF. In nucleotide form, the sequence is TGTGCCAGCAGCCAAGTTGGTTACGAGCAGTACTTC.